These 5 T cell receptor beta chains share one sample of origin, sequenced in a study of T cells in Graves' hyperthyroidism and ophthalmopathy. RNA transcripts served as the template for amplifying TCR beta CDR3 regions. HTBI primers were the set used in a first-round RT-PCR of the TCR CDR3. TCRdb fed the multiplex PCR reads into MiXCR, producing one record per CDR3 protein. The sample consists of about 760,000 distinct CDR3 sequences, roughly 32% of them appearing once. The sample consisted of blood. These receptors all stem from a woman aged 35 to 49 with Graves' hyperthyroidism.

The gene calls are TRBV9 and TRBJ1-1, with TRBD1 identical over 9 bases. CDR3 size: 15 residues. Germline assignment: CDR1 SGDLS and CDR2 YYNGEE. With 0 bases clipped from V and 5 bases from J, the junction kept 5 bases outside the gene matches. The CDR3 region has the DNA TGTGCCAGCAGCGTAGGGGACAGGGCGATTACTGAAGCTTTCTTT. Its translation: CASSVGDRAITEAFF.

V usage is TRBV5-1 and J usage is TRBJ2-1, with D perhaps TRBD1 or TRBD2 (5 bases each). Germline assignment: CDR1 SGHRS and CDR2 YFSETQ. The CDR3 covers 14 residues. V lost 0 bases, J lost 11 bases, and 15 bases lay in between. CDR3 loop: CASSLGDHGAKQFF. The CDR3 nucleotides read TGCGCCAGCAGCTTGGGGGACCACGGGGCCAAGCAGTTCTTC.

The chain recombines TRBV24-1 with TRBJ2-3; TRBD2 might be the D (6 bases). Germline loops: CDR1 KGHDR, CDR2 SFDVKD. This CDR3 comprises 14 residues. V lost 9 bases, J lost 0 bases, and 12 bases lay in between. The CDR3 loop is CATSASASTDTQYF. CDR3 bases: TGTGCCACCTCGGCTAGCGCGAGCACAGATACGCAGTATTTT.

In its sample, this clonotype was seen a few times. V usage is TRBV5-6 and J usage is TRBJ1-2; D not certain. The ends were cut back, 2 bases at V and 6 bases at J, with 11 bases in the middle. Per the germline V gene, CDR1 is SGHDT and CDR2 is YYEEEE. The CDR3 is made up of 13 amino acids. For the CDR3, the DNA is TGTGCCAGCAGCTTCGGTGTGGGAAATGGCTACACCTTC. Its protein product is CASSFGVGNGYTF. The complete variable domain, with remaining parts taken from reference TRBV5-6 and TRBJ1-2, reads DAGVTQSPTHLIKTRGQQVTLRCSPKSGHDTVSWYQQALGQGPQFIFQYYEEEERQRGNFPDRFSGHQFPNYSSELNVNALLLGDSALYLCASSFGVGNGYTFGSGTRLTVV.

For the CDR3, the DNA is TGTGCCAGCAGTCGTTGGGAATATGAGCAGTACTTC. The encoded protein is CASSRWEYEQYF. This sequence joins TRBV6-2 or TRBV6-3 and TRBJ2-7; D is ambiguous. Germline values: CDR1 MNHEY, CDR2 SVGEGT. Trimming took off 5 bases at V and 7 bases at J, with 12 bases between the two ends. The CDR3 has 12 residues.